This entry lists 9 T cell receptor beta chains sequenced from one sample in a study of cytomegalovirus exposure and HLA in healthy donors. The table came from immunoSEQ multiplex PCR; TCRdb's copy has only in-frame clones and leaves some out. The sample yields 280,000 or so clones, roughly 90% seen once. Sequenced: PBMCs. These receptors all stem from a woman younger than 35 in good health and CMV-seronegative.

The genes are TRBV9 and TRBJ2-1; 9 bases map to TRBD1. Per germline, CDR1 SGDLS and CDR2 YYNGEE. This CDR3 has 14 residues. V dropped 3 bases and J dropped 7; count of bases not matched to a gene: 5. CDR3 in DNA: TGTGCCAGCAGCGCGGGACAGGGTAATAATGAGCAGTTCTTC. Amino acid sequence: CASSAGQGNNEQFF.

The genes are TRBV28 and TRBJ1-4; D gene ambiguous. Germline V gene data show CDR1 as MDHEN and CDR2 as SYDVKM. V lost 6 bases and J lost 5, with 13 bases in between. The CDR3 length is 14 residues. CDR3 nucleotides: TGTGCCAGCAGATGGGCAGCTCAAAATGAAAAACTGTTTTTT. Amino acid sequence: CASRWAAQNEKLFF. Drawing the rest from reference TRBV28 and TRBJ1-4, the complete variable domain is DVKVTQSSRYLVKRTGEKVFLECVQDMDHENMFWYRQDPGLGLRLIYFSYDVKMKEKGDIPEGYSVSREKKERFSLILESASTNQTSMYLCASRWAAQNEKLFFGSGTQLSVL.

The CDR3 is CASSLGQVKTQYF. As DNA, the CDR3 is TGTGCCAGCAGTTTGGGACAGGTGAAGACCCAGTACTTC. The chain uses TRBV6-5 and TRBJ2-5; 8 nucleotides line up with TRBD1. CDR1 is MNHEY and CDR2 is SVGAGI in the germline V gene. The CDR3 contains 13 residues. The J segment lost 6 bases and the V segment lost 4 bases, leaving 4 bases of the junction unmatched.

V gene TRBV7-6 combines with J gene TRBJ2-1; 9 positions match TRBD1. The CDR3 extends over 19 amino acids. The germline gives CDR1 SGHVS, CDR2 FNYEAQ. The V and J ends lost 2 bases and 2 bases, in that order; junction bases with no gene match: 13. This CDR3 reads CASSLKWGGTGPPYNEQFF. The CDR3 DNA reads as TGTGCCAGCAGCTTAAAATGGGGTGGGACAGGGCCTCCCTACAATGAGCAGTTCTTC.

The chain joins TRBV4-3 to TRBJ2-1, with 9 bases aligning to TRBD1. J lost 4 bases, V lost 0 bases, and 7 bases had no gene match. The CDR3 loop spans 17 amino acids. Germline CDR1 LGHNA, CDR2 YSLEER. The CDR3, as DNA: TGCGCCAGCAGCCAAGATGTGGGAGACAGGGGGTACAATGAGCAGTTCTTC. Translating gives CASSQDVGDRGYNEQFF.

The genes are TRBV6-6 and TRBJ2-7; 8 bases match TRBD1. This CDR3 comprises 14 residues. V was clipped by 5 bases and J by 3 bases; unmatched bases: 6. Per the germline V gene, CDR1 is MNHNY and CDR2 is SVGAGI (reference sequence). Here the CDR3 DNA reads TGTGCCAGCAGTGGTCGGGACAGGAACTACGAGCAGTACTTC. Protein product: CASSGRDRNYEQYF.

The CDR3 sequence is CASSYTGQGPYEQYF. DNA for the CDR3: TGTGCCAGCAGCTACACGGGACAGGGTCCCTACGAGCAGTACTTC. The J gene is TRBJ2-7, the V gene TRBV5-6, with TRBD1 matching 9 bases. Germline CDR1 SGHDT, CDR2 YYEEEE. With V trimmed by 3 bases and J by 2 bases, 6 bases remained unmatched. This CDR3 region has 15 residues.

V is TRBV30 and J is TRBJ1-5; 8 positions match TRBD1. Germline trimming cut 3 bases from V and 4 bases from J; bases unmatched to any gene: 5. This CDR3 has 14 residues. Germline lookup yields CDR1 GTSNPN and CDR2 SVGIG (reference sequence). CDR3 coding DNA: TGTGCCTGGAGCCCGGACAGGGAAAATCAGCCCCAGCATTTT. It encodes CAWSPDRENQPQHF.

This chain joins TRBV7-2 and TRBJ2-1, with 12 bases lining up with TRBD2. Trimming cost V 4 bases and J 7 bases; bases outside gene matches: 5. CDR3 length equals 15 residues. Looked up from germline, CDR1 is SGHTA and CDR2 is FQGNSA. CDR3 DNA sequence: TGTGCCAGCAGCTCACCGGGACTAGCGGGTAATGAGCAGTTCTTC. This gives the protein CASSSPGLAGNEQFF.